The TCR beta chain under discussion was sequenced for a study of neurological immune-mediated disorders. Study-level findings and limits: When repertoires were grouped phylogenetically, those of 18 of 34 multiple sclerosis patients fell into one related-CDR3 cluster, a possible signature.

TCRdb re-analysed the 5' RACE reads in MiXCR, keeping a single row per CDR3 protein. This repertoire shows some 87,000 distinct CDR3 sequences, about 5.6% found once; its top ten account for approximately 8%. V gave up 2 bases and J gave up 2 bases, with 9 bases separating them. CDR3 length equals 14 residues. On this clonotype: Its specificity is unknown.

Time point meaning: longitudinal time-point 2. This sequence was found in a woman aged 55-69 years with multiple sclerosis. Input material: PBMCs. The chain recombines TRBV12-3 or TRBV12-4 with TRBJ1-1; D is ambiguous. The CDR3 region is CASSLNMANTEAFF. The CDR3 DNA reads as TGTGCCAGCAGTTTAAACATGGCAAACACTGAAGCTTTCTTT.